This T cell receptor beta chain was obtained from a study of cytomegalovirus exposure and HLA in healthy donors. Looking at the study overall: Of all 400 or so donors who were genotyped, roughly 81% belonged to the Caucasian-associated ancestry cluster. Findings of the study overall: A missense DCLRE1C variant was associated with V- and J-gene trimming of TCR beta chains in a later analysis, and an independent cohort replicated the association. Altogether, 164 TCR beta chains were recorded as cytomegalovirus-associated.

Researchers ran the PCR with 60 Vbeta and 13 Jbeta primers. Sequenced by immunoSEQ multiplex PCR; TCRdb stores in-frame clones only, minus some. Here the sample spans roughly 18,000 clones, more than 65% being singletons. The CDR3 loop spans 13 amino acids. V was cut by 2 bases and J by 2 bases, with 6 bases left in between. The germline gives CDR1 SGHRS, CDR2 YFSETQ. This clone occurred a few times. The antigen is not known. Material: PBMCs. The receptor was derived from a man between 18 and 35 years old in good health and CMV-seronegative. The gene calls are TRBV5-1 and TRBJ2-3, with D maybe TRBD2 (5 bases). CDR3 DNA sequence: TGCGCCAGCAGCTTCCGGGACACAGATACGCAGTATTTT. This codes for CASSFRDTDTQYF.